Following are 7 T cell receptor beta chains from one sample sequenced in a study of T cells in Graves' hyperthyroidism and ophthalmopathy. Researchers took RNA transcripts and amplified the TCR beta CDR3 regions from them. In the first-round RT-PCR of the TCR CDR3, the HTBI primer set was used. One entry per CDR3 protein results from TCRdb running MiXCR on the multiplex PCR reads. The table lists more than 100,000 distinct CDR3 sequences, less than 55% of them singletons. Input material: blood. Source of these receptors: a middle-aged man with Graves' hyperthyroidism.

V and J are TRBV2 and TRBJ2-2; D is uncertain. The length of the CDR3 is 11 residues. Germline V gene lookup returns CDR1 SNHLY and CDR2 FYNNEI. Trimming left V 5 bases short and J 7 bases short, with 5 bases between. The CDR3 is CASSTSGELFF. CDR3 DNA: TGTGCCAGCAGTACAAGCGGGGAGCTGTTTTTT.

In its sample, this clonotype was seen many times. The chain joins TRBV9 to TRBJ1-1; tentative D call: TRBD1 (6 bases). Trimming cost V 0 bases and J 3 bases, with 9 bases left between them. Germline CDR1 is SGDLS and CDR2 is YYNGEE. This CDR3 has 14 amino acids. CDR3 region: CASSVEPGDTEAFF. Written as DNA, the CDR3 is TGTGCCAGCAGCGTAGAGCCAGGGGACACTGAAGCTTTCTTT.

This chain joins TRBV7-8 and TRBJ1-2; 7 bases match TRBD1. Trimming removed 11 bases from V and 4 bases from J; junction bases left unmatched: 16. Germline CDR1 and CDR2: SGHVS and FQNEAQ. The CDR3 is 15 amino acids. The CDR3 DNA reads TGTGCCTGGAGTACAACAGGGGCGAAGATCTATGGCTACACCTTC. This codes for CAWSTTGAKIYGYTF.

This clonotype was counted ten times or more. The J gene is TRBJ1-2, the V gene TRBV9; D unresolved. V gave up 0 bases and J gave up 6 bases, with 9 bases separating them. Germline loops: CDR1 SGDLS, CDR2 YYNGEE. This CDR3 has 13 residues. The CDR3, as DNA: TGTGCCAGCAGCGTAGTTGAGTGGGATGGCTACACCTTC. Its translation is CASSVVEWDGYTF.

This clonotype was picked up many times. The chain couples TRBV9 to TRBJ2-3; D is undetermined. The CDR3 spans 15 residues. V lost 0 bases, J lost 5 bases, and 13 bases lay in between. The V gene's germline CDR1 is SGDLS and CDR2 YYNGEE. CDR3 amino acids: CASSVGGPGLDTQYF. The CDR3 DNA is TGTGCCAGCAGCGTAGGGGGTCCTGGGCTAGATACGCAGTATTTT.

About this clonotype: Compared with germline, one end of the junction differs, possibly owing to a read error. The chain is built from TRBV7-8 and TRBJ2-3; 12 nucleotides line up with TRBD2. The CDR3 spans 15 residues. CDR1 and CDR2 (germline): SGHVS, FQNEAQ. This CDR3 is CASSWTSGAGNEQYF. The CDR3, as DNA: TGTGCCAGCAGCTGGACTAGCGGGGCCGGGAATGAGCAGTATTTC.

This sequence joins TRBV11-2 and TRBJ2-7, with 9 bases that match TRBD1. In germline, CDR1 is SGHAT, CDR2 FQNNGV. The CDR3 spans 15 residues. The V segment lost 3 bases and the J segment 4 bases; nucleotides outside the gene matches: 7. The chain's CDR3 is CASSFRGDRVYEQYF. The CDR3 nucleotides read TGTGCCAGCAGCTTCAGGGGGGACAGGGTTTACGAGCAGTACTTC.